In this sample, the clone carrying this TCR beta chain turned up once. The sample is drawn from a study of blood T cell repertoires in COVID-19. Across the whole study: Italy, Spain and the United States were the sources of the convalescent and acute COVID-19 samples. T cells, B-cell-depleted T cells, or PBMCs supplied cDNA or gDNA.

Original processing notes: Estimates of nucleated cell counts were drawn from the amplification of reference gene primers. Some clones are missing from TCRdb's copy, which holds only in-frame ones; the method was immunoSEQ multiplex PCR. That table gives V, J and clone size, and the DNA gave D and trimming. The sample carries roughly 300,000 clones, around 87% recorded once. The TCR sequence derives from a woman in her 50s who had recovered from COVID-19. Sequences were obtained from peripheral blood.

The CDR3 spells CAISLRQGSNTGELFF. DNA for the CDR3: TGTGCCATCAGCCTGAGACAGGGCTCGAACACCGGGGAGCTGTTTTTT. The V and J genes are TRBV10-3 and TRBJ2-2; 7 nucleotides line up with TRBD1. Germline CDR1 ENHRY, CDR2 SYGVKD. Trimming cost V 6 bases and J 0 bases; bases outside gene matches: 7. The CDR3 runs 16 residues.